These 17 T cell receptor beta chains were all obtained from the same sample, sequenced in a study of low-dose radiotherapy and immunotherapy resistance in tumors. The time point denotes: after trial treatment. The treatment is: LDRT plus nivolumab, ipilimumab, low-dose cyclophosphamide and aspirin (RACIN trial). With TRAV- and TRBV-specific primers, first-strand cDNA was made, covering the alpha and beta chains. The authors amplified TCRs for around 20 PCR cycles with a constant-region primer and a V-primer adapter. TCRdb independently ran MiXCR on the reads; one entry per CDR3 protein. The table shows around 58,000 distinct CDR3 sequences, with about 23% occurring only once. The specimen was PBMCs, collected after low-dose radiotherapy plus immunotherapy. The receptors shown here come from a male donor with prostate cancer.

This clonotype was counted many times. The genes are TRBV28 and TRBJ2-7; 11 bases agree with TRBD1. The CDR3 covers 14 residues. V shed 10 bases and J 7 bases; nucleotides not matched to a gene: 12. CDR1 and CDR2 (germline): MDHEN, SYDVKM. The CDR3: CANVWDRGICEQYF. The CDR3 DNA follows: TGTGCCAACGTTTGGGACAGGGGGATTTGTGAGCAGTACTTC.

This clonotype was recorded at least ten times. The chain couples TRBV11-3 to TRBJ2-3; D is undetermined. The CDR3 length is 13 residues. Germline-derived CDR1 and CDR2 are SGHNT and YENEEA. Trimming shortened V by 1 base and J by 4 bases, and 6 bases separated the two germline ends. The CDR3 bases are TGTGCCAGCAGCTTAGTGTATGCAGATACGCAGTATTTT. Its translation is CASSLVYADTQYF.

This clonotype was observed many times. The CDR3 nucleotides read TGCAGTGCTAGAGCCGTGCGGGAGGGCCATAGCGAGCAGTACTTC. Translation: CSARAVREGHSEQYF. The V call is TRBV20-1, the J call TRBJ2-7; the match to TRBD2 covers 9 bases. CDR3 size: 15 residues. With V trimmed by 1 base and J by 6 bases, 10 bases remained unmatched. Germline V lookup: CDR1 DFQATT, CDR2 SNEGSKA (reference sequence).

The table lists this clonotype with many counts. This sequence joins TRBV2 and TRBJ1-2; D unclear. Germline loops: CDR1 SNHLY, CDR2 FYNNEI. The CDR3 contains 14 residues. The ends were cut back, 7 bases at V and 2 bases at J, with 14 bases in the middle. CDR3 DNA: TGTGCCAGCATTGCTAATACGGTAAACTATGGCTACACCTTC. Its translation: CASIANTVNYGYTF.

This chain uses TRBV5-6 with TRBJ2-3; no clear D. The V gene lost 0 bases and the J gene lost 0 bases, with 8 bases spanning the gap. From germline, CDR1 is SGHDT and CDR2 YYEEEE. This CDR3 has 15 amino acids. CDR3 DNA: TGTGCCAGCAGCTTGGGACAAACTAGCACAGATACGCAGTATTTT. It is translated as CASSLGQTSTDTQYF. Full variable domain (remainder filled in from reference TRBV5-6 and TRBJ2-3): DAGVTQSPTHLIKTRGQQVTLRCSPKSGHDTVSWYQQALGQGPQFIFQYYEEEERQRGNFPDRFSGHQFPNYSSELNVNALLLGDSALYLCASSLGQTSTDTQYFGPGTRLTVL.

The rearrangement uses TRBV4-3 and TRBJ2-1, with TRBD2 identical over 9 bases. V shed 0 bases and J 7 bases; nucleotides not matched to a gene: 7. Germline V lookup: CDR1 LGHNA, CDR2 YSLEER. The length of the CDR3 is 16 residues. The CDR3 sequence is CASSQEYAAGGNEQFF. For the CDR3, the DNA is TGCGCCAGCAGCCAAGAGTATGCGGCGGGGGGGAATGAGCAGTTCTTC.

This clonotype occurred once. This sequence may be a read error, since a much larger clone differs from it by one base. Here the CDR3 omits its conserved ending phenylalanine or tryptophan, so a read error is the likely source. The V and J genes are TRBV4-1 and TRBJ2-1; D is possibly TRBD2 (6 bases). CDR3 length: 16 amino acids. CDR1 is MGHRA, CDR2 YSYEKL, per germline. Trimming took off 3 bases at V and 3 bases at J, with 15 bases between the two ends. CDR3 loop: CASSHARDSDYNEQFC. CDR3 DNA sequence: TGCGCCAGCAGCCATGCCCGGGACTCGGACTACAATGAGCAGTTCTGC.

This clonotype was seen ten or more times. CDR3 region: CASSLASAGGELFF. The DNA for the CDR3 is TGTGCCAGCAGCTTAGCGTCAGCAGGCGGGGAGCTGTTTTTT. V gene TRBV7-9 combines with J gene TRBJ2-2; D uncertain. Germline CDR1 is SEHNR and CDR2 is FQNEAQ (reference sequence). V was pared by 0 bases and J by 7 bases, with 9 bases between. The CDR3 has 14 amino acids.

There are many counts of this clonotype. This sequence joins TRBV11-2 and TRBJ2-3; tentative D call: TRBD1 (5 bases). This CDR3 spans 15 amino acids. Germline loops: CDR1 SGHAT, CDR2 FQNNGV. The V gene lost 3 bases and the J gene lost 0 bases, with 10 bases spanning the gap. The CDR3 DNA follows: TGTGCCAGCAGCTTGGGGTGGGGCAGCACAGATACGCAGTATTTT. The encoded protein is CASSLGWGSTDTQYF.

Turning to this clonotype: The likely explanation is a read error, given a far larger clone one base away. The CDR3 DNA reads as TGTGCCAGCAGTCTGACCGGGGATGAGCAGCTCTTC. This encodes CASSLTGDEQLF. V gene TRBV12-1 combines with J gene TRBJ2-1; the DNA was not compared with TRBD1, the D call given in the table. TRBV12-1 counts as a pseudogene. This CDR3 is 12 amino acids long.

A note on this clonotype: A single base is all that separates this from a far larger clone, so a read error is likely. V gene TRBV6-6 combines with J gene TRBJ1-6; D is perhaps TRBD1 (5 bases). With 6 bases removed from V and 4 bases from J, the gap between germline ends came to 16 bases. In germline, CDR1 is MNHNY, CDR2 SVGAGI (reference sequence). The CDR3 consists of 16 residues. This CDR3 is CASRTGAGSYNSPLHF. In nucleotides, the CDR3 is TGTGCCAGCAGGACCGGGGCGGGGAGTTATAATTCACCCCTCCACTTT.

This clonotype was seen many times. The rearrangement joins TRBV6-2 or TRBV6-3 to TRBJ2-1; no reliable D call. The germline V gene has CDR1 MNHEY and CDR2 SVGEGT. The V end was cut by 7 bases, the J end by 2 bases, with 12 bases between. CDR3 length: 14 amino acids. CDR3 coding DNA: TGTGCCAGCAAAATACAACCCACCTACAATGAGCAGTTCTTC. Residues: CASKIQPTYNEQFF.

In this sample, this clonotype turned up many times. The chain carries TRBV7-2 and TRBJ1-1; tentatively, D is TRBD1 (6 bases). Germline CDR1 SGHTA, CDR2 FQGNSA. V lost 2 bases to trimming and J lost 5 bases, with 12 bases between them. The CDR3 is 14 amino acids. This CDR3 is CASSLRQAETEAFF. The CDR3, as DNA: TGTGCCAGCAGCTTAAGACAGGCGGAGACTGAAGCTTTCTTT.

In this sample, this clonotype turned up many times. The genes are TRBV9 and TRBJ2-1; 7 nucleotides line up with TRBD2. The ends lost 4 bases at V and 9 bases at J; junction bases unmatched: 10. This CDR3 has 14 residues. Germline lookup yields CDR1 SGDLS and CDR2 YYNGEE. CDR3 in amino acids: CASSTRLAFSEQFF. CDR3 DNA: TGTGCCAGCAGCACTCGACTAGCTTTCAGTGAGCAGTTCTTC.

The table lists this clonotype with many counts. The chain carries TRBV7-9 and TRBJ1-2, with TRBD1 matching over 8 bases. Losses at the gene ends were 1 base for V and 6 bases for J; bases not matched to a gene: 7. Germline lookup yields CDR1 SEHNR and CDR2 FQNEAQ (reference sequence). The CDR3 consists of 15 residues. CDR3 sequence reads: CASSLGASGGDGYTF. CDR3 nucleotides: TGTGCCAGCAGCTTAGGCGCTTCAGGGGGCGATGGCTACACCTTC.

This clonotype was detected ten times or more. This chain joins TRBV6-2 or TRBV6-3 and TRBJ1-3, with 8 bases that match TRBD1. V was clipped by 6 bases and J by 3 bases; unmatched bases: 7. CDR3 length equals 15 residues. Germline values: CDR1 MNHEY, CDR2 SVGEGT. In DNA form, the CDR3 reads TGTGCCAGCAGGACCACAGGGGGAAGTGGAAACACCATATATTTT. Translation gives CASRTTGGSGNTIYF.

This clonotype was seen repeatedly, ten times or more. At one boundary the junction diverges from the germline segment, which might be a read error. V and J are TRBV5-3 and TRBJ2-2; TRBD1 matches at 8 bases. TRBV5-3 is known as an ORF, though its function is uncertain. The CDR3 is 15 amino acids. CDR3: CASSFRDRLTGELFF. CDR3 DNA: TGTGCCAGCAGCTTTAGGGACAGGCTCACCGGGGAGCTGTTTTTT.